The present T cell receptor (beta chain) was sequenced within a study of blood T cell repertoires in COVID-19 (dated by TCRdb to about 2020). Concerning the study at large: Collaborator samples came from the United States, Italy and Spain and covered acute and convalescent phases of COVID-19. The samples were drawn from the first 160 participants of the ongoing ImmuneRACE study and from under 1,500 subjects provided by 6 global collaborators. The sample metadata nearly always contained a de-identified subject ID, COVID-19 status, age in years and sex. Deeply sampled blood TCRbeta repertoires from subjects exposed to, actively infected with, or recovered from COVID-19 were included in the dataset. The material from the prospective study consisted of cDNA or gDNA derived from T cells, B-cell-depleted T cells, or PBMCs. The repertoires were released in a freely available public database intended as a resource for research on the immune response to SARS-CoV-2. Where available, HLA class I and class II types were obtained from metadata supplied by the sample provider rather than from assay-based typing. Findings and caveats that apply to the study as a whole: Clinical and demographic metadata were provided uncurated, with the amount varying by source and participant.

A second Seattle source provided samples from volunteer blood donors who had recovered from COVID-19. Collaborating institutions collected whole blood in K2EDTA tubes following their own protocols. For TCRbeta analysis, collaborator samples were shipped as frozen whole blood, as isolated PBMCs, or as DNA extracted from either sample type. The CDR3 goes from the cysteine to the phenylalanine over 13 residues. Of all the DNA, just the CDR3 is kept, 39 bases in frame from base 1. The junction shows trimming of 0 bases on V and 5 bases on J, and the gene matches do not reach 0 bases of it. Sequences MGHRA (CDR1) and YSYEKL (CDR2) are obtained from the germline V gene. In the case of this clone: Its antigen remains undetermined. Base quality data are lacking; no much larger clone is found one base away.

TCRbeta CDR3 regions were amplified from genomic DNA by means of the immunoSEQ Assay, a bias-controlled multiplex PCR. The source study handled its data this way. The number of nucleated cells in each sample was estimated from the amplification of reference gene primers within the assay. Sequence reads were collapsed and filtered to measure the absolute abundance of every unique TCRbeta CDR3 rearrangement. Productive Simpson clonality was computed per sample as the square root of Simpson's diversity index over productive rearrangements. This immuneACCESS table, as held by TCRdb, lists in-frame sequences with V and J called but not all clones. Of the missing ones, under half trace to an unresolved V gene in checked studies; the others have no known cause. D and trimming come from the DNA, and the V and J calls and clone size come from that table. The sample table shows more than 250,000 clones, and approximately 86% are seen once. The ten most abundant clones make up roughly 2.1% of the sample.

The material sequenced was peripheral blood. This TCR was sampled from a woman aged 30 to 39 who had recovered from COVID-19. The chain is made from TRBV4-1 and TRBJ2-5, and 7 bases in between align with TRBD2. The CDR3 region reads CASSQEGGETQYF. The DNA sequence reads TGCGCCAGCAGCCAAGAGGGGGGGGAGACCCAGTACTTC.